This TCR beta chain was recorded in a study of cytomegalovirus exposure and HLA in healthy donors (dated by TCRdb to about 2017). In the study overall: An earlier analysis of approximately 550 of the donors reported 250 to 300 Gb of sequence data and 100 million to 130 million unique TCR beta sequences from 190 million or so T cells. An early release covering roughly 600 HLA-typed donors comprised about 320 gigabases of sequencing data and around 85 million unique TCR sequences. Alongside the repertoire data, information on donor age, sex, ethnicity and CMV serostatus was compiled. Of the approximately 400 genotyped donors, 70% to 90% were placed in the genetic ancestry cluster associated with self-reported Caucasian donors. To predict cytomegalovirus infection status, the study combined high-throughput TCR immunosequencing, statistical association of individual TCRs with disease status, and machine learning. The study aimed to test whether signatures of past pathogen exposure could be identified by cataloging public T cell receptors. Every repertoire in the discovery cohort had been generated on one and the same sequencing platform. In the later analysis, no new phenotypic data were used to find candidate immune exposures; instead, reliance was placed on TCR beta sequences and their occurrence across donors. A later genetic analysis used genome-wide SNP genotypes for about 65% of the roughly 700 donors, treating that subset as a discovery cohort. Four to six DR-DQ haplotypes were handled as single units for association and clustering because linkage in the cohort was strong. Typing coverage varied by locus: roughly 629-640 donors for A, B, C, DRB1 and DQB1; some 520 for DQA1; about 570 for DPA1; roughly 450 for DPB1. A later analysis re-analyzed previously published TCR beta repertoires from several hundred donors and added high-resolution HLA genotyping to study TCR occurrence patterns. The study profiled the T cell repertoires of 666 subjects by immunosequencing and related them to cytomegalovirus serostatus. Among some 400 genotyped donors of the cohort, an average of roughly 230,000 unique TCR beta nucleotide sequences was sequenced per donor, of which roughly 17% were non-productive. Besides the first cohort of roughly 640 subjects, a separate validation cohort made up of roughly 130 different subjects was used. An earlier analysis of 500 to 750 of the donors applied high-throughput TCR beta sequencing to assess whether each TCR beta V gene segment acted as functional or pseudogenic. HLA typing included class I and class II loci at four-digit resolution.

Libraries were built with the immunoSEQ multiplex PCR assay. For the multiplex PCR, a mixture combining 60 forward primers for TCR Vbeta segments and 13 reverse primers for TCR Jbeta segments was used. A multiplex PCR assay on genomic DNA amplified the CDR3 region of rearranged TCR beta genes. On the Illumina HiSeq System, the amplified TCR beta libraries were sequenced as 87-base-pair reads. The study's processing was this. Across the 666 repertoires, a later analysis counted tens of millions of unique TCR beta chains, about 10 million of which were shared by at least two donors. A nearest-neighbor algorithm error-corrected the raw reads and collapsed the reads into unique sequences, merging closely related sequences to remove PCR and sequencing errors. To assign V, D and J gene segments, CDR3 sequences were aligned to IMGT reference sequences. For a sequence to be retained, a match of at least six nucleotides to both a V gene segment and a J gene segment was required. A rearrangement was called productive if the CDR3 had no stop codons and remained in frame with V and J, and every other rearrangement was called non-productive. Following IMGT convention, CDR3 was defined as the stretch from the second conserved V-encoded cysteine up to the conserved J-encoded phenylalanine. In an earlier analysis of roughly 610 of the donors, sequences lacking an unambiguous match to a single V gene segment were excluded. An earlier analysis of 587 of the donors called V segments functional above 56.7% productive rearrangements and segregating when the between-donor standard deviation exceeded 5%. A statistical classification framework was built for diagnosing cytomegalovirus status from the catalog of TCR beta chain sequences. In a later analysis, V and J genes were assigned by comparing TCR nucleotide sequences against IMGT/GENE-DB human TR gene sequences. The TCRdist pipeline was used in a later analysis to assign CDR3 sequences and most-parsimonious VDJ recombination scenarios. In a later analysis, each TCR beta chain was defined by its CDR3 amino acid sequence together with its V-gene family, and reads lacking a unique V-gene family were excluded. In a later analysis, 550 to 650 highly shared, low-generation-probability nucleotide sequences were removed to address suspected cross-contamination and a sequencing artifact. For each public chain, a later analysis derived a clonal expansion index from normalized ranks of inferred template counts within each repertoire. Generation probabilities in a later analysis came from a VDJ recombination model fitted to out-of-frame rearrangements, and those results were checked against IGoR. Hypergeometric tests were used in a later analysis to score TCR-TCR, TCR-HLA and TCR-CMV co-occurrence, with a repertoire-size bias correction applied to the TCR pairs. A later analysis estimated false discovery rates by permuting HLA or CMV assignments 20 times. In a later analysis, co-occurring TCRs were grouped using DBSCAN, with TCRdist sequence similarity added in when clustering inside HLA-allele-positive subsets. Repertoires with fewer than 30,000 or more than 120,000 public chains, plus five repertoires with anomalous nucleotide sharing, were excluded from co-occurrence clustering. TCRdb limited this immuneACCESS table to in-frame rearrangements with V and J called. A share of clones is missing; checked studies link under half to unresolved V genes, and the rest is unexplained. Clone size and the V and J calls come from that table; the DNA yielded D and trimming. For this sample there are roughly 100,000 clones; more than 70% appear just once. 2% to 2.5% of the sample lies in the top ten.

The cohort comprised approximately 700 healthy bone marrow donors. Cohort members were all nominally healthy when sampled, although unrecorded immune exposures were likely present. The donor tested CMV seronegative and was one of the 352 seronegative cohort members. A peripheral blood sample was collected from each donor, and TCR beta sequencing was performed on peripheral blood mononuclear cells. Genomic DNA extraction from the blood cell samples was performed with the Qiagen DNeasy Blood Extraction Kit. CDR1 and CDR2 (MDHEN, SYDVKM) derive from the germline V gene. The CDR3, cysteine through phenylalanine, is 12 amino acids long. The CDR3 DNA has 36 bases and is translated from base 1. V loses 1 base of germline sequence and J loses 5 bases, and the interval between the two ends is 5 bases. What the work shows at the level of the full study, not this receptor alone: In an earlier analysis of 500 to 650 of the donors, most TCR beta V segments appeared in productive rearrangements about 90% or about 30% of the time, broadly matching IMGT annotations. In a later analysis, the rate of TCR association differed among HLA loci, with DRB1 alleles having the most associated TCRs and HLA-C alleles having the fewest. Some IMGT-functional V segments, including TRBV6-2 and TRBV6-3, could not be distinguished by the 87-base-pair reads and were therefore excluded. The classifier was reported to diagnose cytomegalovirus status with high specificity and sensitivity in both the original and validation cohorts. Compared with equally common non-associated chains, HLA-associated TCR beta chains in a later analysis were more clonally expanded and had lower generation probabilities. For the cohort, immune exposure information was limited to CMV serostatus. Three of the identified cytomegalovirus-associated TCR beta chains were confirmed in vitro to be specific for cytomegalovirus antigens. A later analysis found that most CMV-associated TCR beta chains appeared HLA-restricted, with HLA associations seemingly driven largely by CMV exposure. A further reported finding was that TCR beta sequences accurately predicted the HLA-A and HLA-B alleles for most subjects in the first cohort. Specific HLA alleles were associated with 15,000 to 20,000 TCR beta sequences at a false discovery rate of 0.05 in a later analysis. In a later genetic analysis, fewer N-insertions in productive TCRs were reported among donors in an Asian-associated ancestry cluster than the roughly 700-donor mean. Most TCR sequences were observed very rarely across donors, whereas some public TCRs were present in many individuals. In a later analysis, several top co-occurrence clusters were reported to appear linked to parvovirus B19, influenza, CMV and Epstein-Barr virus. The authors suggested that the approach could potentially be generalized to other disease states and immunological phenotypes. When HLA alleles, especially DR and DQ, strongly co-occurred, TCR associations were difficult to assign to individual alleles. The cohort was sequenced for TCR beta chains only, and without alpha or paired-chain data the features that could be detected were limited. In the study, some 160 TCR beta chains were listed as associated with cytomegalovirus. Because HLA typing was unavailable for some donors at each locus, only the typed subset was used in association tests. Linkage disequilibrium might explain the correlated functional status among segregating V segments, but an unknown experimental factor could not be excluded. The earlier analysis of 450 to 700 of the donors excluded approximately 15 rarely observed V segments, including chromosome 9 orphons, because counts were too low. In a later genetic analysis, a missense DCLRE1C variant was associated with V-gene and J-gene trimming of TCR beta chains, and the association was replicated in an independent cohort. The presence/absence analyses assumed that sequencing depth was roughly uniform across donors, and that assumption may not be true. A cluster of highly shared sequence variants was judged likely to represent a technical artifact of the sequencing pipeline.

This clone was seen just once. Which antigen it targets is not known. Base qualities are not provided; no much larger clone lies one nucleotide away. The sequence is built from TRBV28 and TRBJ1-1, with the D gene uncertain. The sequencing sample was made of PBMCs. The sequence came from a man younger than 40 in good health and CMV-seronegative. The CDR3 is CASSLLETEAFF. The base sequence is TGTGCCAGCAGTTTATTGGAGACTGAAGCTTTCTTT.